A single sample gave rise to the 4 T cell receptor beta chains below, sequenced in a study of metastatic and nonmetastatic thyroid tumors. TCRdb re-analyzed the PCR reads using MiXCR. This sample has some 10,000 clones, with 12% found just once. Before thyroid surgery, none of the patients had received any treatment. The sequencing input was blood. The receptors derive from a female donor with papillary thyroid cancer or a benign thyroid nodule (not recorded which). Some clones in this sample may be carry-over from other donors' samples.

This clone was detected ten times or more. This chain uses TRBV2 with TRBJ2-3, with D possibly TRBD2 on 5 matching bases. The length of the CDR3 is 14 residues. Germline loops: CDR1 SNHLY, CDR2 FYNNEI. The V and J ends lost 4 bases and 0 bases respectively, with 8 bases between them. CDR3: CASSARGSTDTQYF. The CDR3 DNA reads TGTGCCAGCAGTGCACGAGGGAGCACAGATACGCAGTATTTT.

Sample share makes this clone medium-sized. The J gene is TRBJ2-7, the V gene TRBV5-1, with D hard to call. This CDR3 contains 15 residues. V lost 1 base and J lost 2, with 13 bases in between. The germline V gene has CDR1 SGHRS and CDR2 YFSETQ. CDR3 in DNA: TGCGCCAGCAGCTTGAATGGCGTATCGCCCTACGAGCAGTACTTC. Translating it yields CASSLNGVSPYEQYF.

By sample share, this clone is medium-sized (0.01 to 0.1%). The rearrangement joins TRBV30 to TRBJ2-7, with 7 positions matching TRBD2. CDR1 GTSNPN and CDR2 SVGIG come from the germline V gene (reference sequence). This CDR3 has 13 residues. Losses at the gene ends were 0 bases for V and 3 bases for J; bases not matched to a gene: 2. In DNA, the CDR3 is TGTGCCTGGAGTGTATGGGAGGGCTACGAGCAGTACTTC. Translated, it gives CAWSVWEGYEQYF.

This clone was counted at least ten times. The chain recombines TRBV29-1 with TRBJ2-1; D may be TRBD1 (6 bases). Germline CDR1 is SQVTM and CDR2 is ANQGSEA. V lost 3 bases and J lost 9, with 21 bases in between. The CDR3 length is 15 residues. The chain's CDR3 is CSVEKAQGRAGEQFF. The CDR3 bases are TGCAGCGTTGAGAAGGCACAGGGTAGGGCCGGTGAGCAGTTCTTC.